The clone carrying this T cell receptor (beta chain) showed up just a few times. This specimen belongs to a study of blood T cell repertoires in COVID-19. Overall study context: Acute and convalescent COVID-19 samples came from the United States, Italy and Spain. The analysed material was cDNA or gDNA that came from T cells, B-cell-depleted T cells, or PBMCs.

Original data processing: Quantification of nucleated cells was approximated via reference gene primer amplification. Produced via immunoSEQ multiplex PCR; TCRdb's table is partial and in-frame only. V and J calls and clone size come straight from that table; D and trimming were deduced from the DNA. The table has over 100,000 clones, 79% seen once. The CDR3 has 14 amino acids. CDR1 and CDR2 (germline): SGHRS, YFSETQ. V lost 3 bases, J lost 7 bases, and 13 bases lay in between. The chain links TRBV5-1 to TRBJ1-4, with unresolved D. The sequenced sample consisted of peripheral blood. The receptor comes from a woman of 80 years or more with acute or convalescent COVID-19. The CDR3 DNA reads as TGCGCCAGCAGCTCGGGAGGGAGGGCTGAAAAACTGTTTTTT. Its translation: CASSSGGRAEKLFF.